This TCR beta chain was identified during a study of cytotoxic CD8 clonotypes in ibrutinib-treated CLL. Findings and limits, study-wide: Clonality (at baseline) was higher than in age-matched healthy donors and tracked circulating CD8+ T-cell counts.

Generated by immunoSEQ multiplex PCR, the TCRdb table keeps only in-frame clones and is missing some. Of 150,000 or so clones listed, roughly 90% were seen once; the top ten hold 3%. V was shortened by 0 bases and J by 4 bases, with 9 bases between the two germline ends. This CDR3 has 15 amino acids. Germline CDR1 reads MGHRA; CDR2 reads YSYEKL. A remark on this clone: Its target is unknown.

This rearrangement joins TRBV4-1 to TRBJ2-2; D unresolved. The sample here was PBMCs, taken at disease progression, from a patient treated with ibrutinib. The TCR comes from a human donor with chronic lymphocytic leukemia. CDR3 DNA sequence: TGCGCCAGCAGCCAAGAAATACGCATCACCGGGGAGCTGTTTTTT. This codes for CASSQEIRITGELFF.